In this sample, the clone carrying this T cell receptor beta chain turned up a few times. Its target is unknown. After removal of 1 base from V and 3 bases from J, the junction contained 8 bases not matched to a gene. The V gene's germline CDR1 is LGHNT and CDR2 FRNRAP. The CDR3 is made up of 17 amino acids. This record belongs to a study of cytomegalovirus exposure and HLA in healthy donors. Study observations and caveats: Prior analysis indicated that the majority of TCR beta V segments exhibited productivity approximately 87% or approximately 30% of the time.

A multiplex PCR was run with 60 Vbeta primers and 13 Jbeta primers. The table came from immunoSEQ multiplex PCR; TCRdb's copy has only in-frame clones and leaves some out. Altogether approximately 140,000 clones are present, approximately 70% being singletons, with the ten largest covering under 7.5%. The clonotype originates from a woman between 55 and 75 years old in good health and CMV-seronegative. This chain joins TRBV12-5 and TRBJ2-1; TRBD1 matches 8 bases. Sequencing was performed on PBMCs. The CDR3 DNA reads as TGTGCTAGTGGTTTGGGGACAGGGAGCCTGATCTACAATGAGCAGTTCTTC. This gives the protein CASGLGTGSLIYNEQFF.